One T cell receptor beta chain is described in this entry. Its antigen is currently unknown. This sample stems from a study of cytomegalovirus exposure and HLA in healthy donors. Background on the study: Samples from HLA-typed donors yielded about 85 million unique TCRs in an early data release.

General study findings and limits: Reports credit the classifier with highly specific, highly sensitive diagnosis of cytomegalovirus status. For presence/absence analyses, sequencing depth was assumed to be roughly uniform across donors.

It was with 60 Vbeta and 13 Jbeta primers that the PCR ran. The protocol was immunoSEQ multiplex PCR, while the TCRdb copy is restricted to in-frame clones and leaves out a portion. The sample shows about 190,000 clones, 80% to 85% of them seen only once. Germline V lookup: CDR1 SGHAT, CDR2 FQNNGV. Trimming left V 2 bases short and J 7 bases short, with 9 bases between. The CDR3 is made up of 14 amino acids. The chain has TRBV11-2 and TRBJ1-6; the D gene is possibly TRBD1 (5 bases). The clonotype was recovered from a woman in her late teens or twenties in good health and CMV-seronegative. The sample was PBMCs. The CDR3 reads CASSLRGENSPLHF. The CDR3 DNA follows: TGTGCCAGCAGCTTACGGGGGGAGAATTCACCCCTCCACTTT.